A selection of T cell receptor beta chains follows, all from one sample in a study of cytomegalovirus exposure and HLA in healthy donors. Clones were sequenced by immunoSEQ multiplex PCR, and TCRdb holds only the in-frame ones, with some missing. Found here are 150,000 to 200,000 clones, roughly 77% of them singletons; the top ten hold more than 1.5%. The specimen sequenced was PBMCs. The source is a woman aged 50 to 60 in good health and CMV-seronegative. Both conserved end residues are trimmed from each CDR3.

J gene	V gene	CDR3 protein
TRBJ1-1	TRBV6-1	ASSPNYMNTEAF
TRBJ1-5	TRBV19	ASSTGDYSNQPQH
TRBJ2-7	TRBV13	ASSLGPGGVYEQY
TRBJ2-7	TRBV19	ASRRTGGTYEQY
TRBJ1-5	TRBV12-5	ASTPQGVPNQPQH
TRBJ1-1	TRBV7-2	ASSITGTKNTEAF
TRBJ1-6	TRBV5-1	ASSLEVADKSPLH
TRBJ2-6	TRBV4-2	ASSQAPSGSGANVLT
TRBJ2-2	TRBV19	ASSTGRGDVFLLELF
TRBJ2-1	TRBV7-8	SSNEGGAGVYNEQF
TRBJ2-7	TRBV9	ASSSPRGRLSSYEQY
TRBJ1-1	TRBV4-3	ASSQDERGNTEAF
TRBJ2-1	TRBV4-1	ASSQGPGMGENEQF
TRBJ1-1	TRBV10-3	AIKRQGSTEAF
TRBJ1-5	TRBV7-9	ASSSYGEGNQPQH
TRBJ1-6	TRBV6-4	AILGGSDSASYNSPLH
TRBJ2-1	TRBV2	ASSAWRGSYNEQF
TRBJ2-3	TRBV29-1	SVARGPADTQY
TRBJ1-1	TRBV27	ASSWGVGTEAF
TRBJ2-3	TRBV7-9	ASTAYGASLTDTQY
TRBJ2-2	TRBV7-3	ASSFRQGPNTGELF
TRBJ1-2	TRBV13	ASSLAQAAPLGYGYT
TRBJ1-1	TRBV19	ASSRDRGVNTEAF
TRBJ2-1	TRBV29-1	SASGTGGYHEQF
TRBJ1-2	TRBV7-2	AISAGQGARGYT
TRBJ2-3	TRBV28	ASKLDVEGTDTQY
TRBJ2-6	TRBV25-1	ASSEYRLPSGANVLT
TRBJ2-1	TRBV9	ASSVGAGGYNEQF
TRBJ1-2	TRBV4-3	ASSQVQGWDGYT
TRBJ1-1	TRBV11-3	ASSKGGARNSEAF
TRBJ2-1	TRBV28	ASSLWSSGENEQF
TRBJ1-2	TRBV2	ASYQGSQGRGYT
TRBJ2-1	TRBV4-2	ASSLLGTYNEQF
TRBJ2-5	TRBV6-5	ASSRTTGGSETQY
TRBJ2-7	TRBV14	ASSQGGRAYEQY
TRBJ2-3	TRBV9	ASSVELAIDTQY
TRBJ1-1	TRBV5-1	ASSLHFGDNTEAF
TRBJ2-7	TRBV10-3	AISEPGQGAYEQY
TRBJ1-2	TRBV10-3	AISGDSHGGGYT
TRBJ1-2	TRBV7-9	ASSLGGGYT
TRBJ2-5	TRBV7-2	ASSLRLRDSQETQY
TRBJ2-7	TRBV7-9	ASSFGQGLYEQY
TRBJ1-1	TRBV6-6	ASSIKGQGNTEAF
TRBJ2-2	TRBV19	ASKVWTGKNTGELF
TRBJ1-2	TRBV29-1	SVEDRGYGYT
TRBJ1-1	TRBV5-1	ASSLVTGMNTEAF
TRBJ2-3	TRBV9	ASSVGSSGVPDTQY
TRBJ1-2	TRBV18	ASSPLQWQGPNYGYT
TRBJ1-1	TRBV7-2	ASSFGENTEAF
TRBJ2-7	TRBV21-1	ASSKGQGVVEQY